The rows below give T cell receptor beta chains drawn from one sample of a study of T-cell memory formation after mild COVID-19. One entry per CDR3 protein, called by TCRdb with MiXCR from the 5' RACE reads. The repertoire holds under 350,000 distinct CDR3 sequences, with about a sixth as singletons. Sequencing was performed on PBMCs or a T cell subset sorted from them (not recorded which). The origin of the receptors is a man in his late teens or twenties who had mild COVID-19 (a few samples of this study predate the infection). Cell type and time point are not known. Both conserved end residues are part of each CDR3. D genes are given only for firm matches. The size entry is marked missing in some rows and otherwise reads once, few, many or a size class.

CASSLLRGYNQPQHF,TGTGCCAGCAGTCTCCTGCGGGGTTACAATCAGCCCCAGCATTTT,TRBJ1-5,NA,TRBV6-2/TRBV6-3,NA
CASSLTGEINTEAFF,TGCGCCAGCAGCTTGACGGGGGAGATTAACACTGAAGCTTTCTTT,TRBJ1-1,NA,TRBV5-1,few
CSASKLHGELFF,TGCAGTGCTAGTAAGCTACACGGGGAGCTGTTTTTT,TRBJ2-2,NA,TRBV20-1,few
CASSYTGGEKLFF,TGTGCCAGCAGTTATACAGGGGGTGAAAAACTGTTTTTT,TRBJ1-4,TRBD1,TRBV7-2,few
CSARDRVRGNSGAFF,TGCAGTGCTAGAGATCGGGTTAGGGGGAACTCTGGAGCTTTCTTT,TRBJ1-1,NA,TRBV20-1,NA
CAWGRTASNQPQHF,TGTGCCTGGGGTAGGACAGCTAGCAATCAGCCCCAGCATTTT,TRBJ1-5,NA,TRBV30,NA
CASSPTIIVLSNEKLFF,TGTGCCAGCAGCCCCACGATTATCGTGCTGTCTAATGAAAAACTGTTTTTT,TRBJ1-4,NA,TRBV7-8,few
CASRLADSYNEQFF,TGTGCCAGCAGACTAGCGGACTCCTACAATGAGCAGTTCTTC,TRBJ2-1,TRBD2,TRBV2,many
CASSLGRGPGEKLFF,TGCGCCAGCAGCTTGGGTCGTGGGCCTGGTGAAAAACTGTTTTTT,TRBJ1-4,NA,TRBV5-1,NA
CAWIRTGALRQFF,TGTGCCTGGATACGTACAGGGGCCTTGAGGCAGTTCTTC,TRBJ2-1,TRBD1,TRBV30,few
CASMVQGSTDTQYF,TGCGCCAGCATGGTTCAGGGGTCCACAGATACGCAGTATTTT,TRBJ2-3,NA,TRBV5-1,NA
CASSFQGAGETQYF,TGCGCCAGCAGCTTTCAGGGGGCAGGGGAGACCCAGTACTTC,TRBJ2-5,TRBD1,TRBV5-1,many
CATLMTGGSYEQYF,TGTGCCACCCTTATGACAGGGGGCTCCTACGAGCAGTACTTC,TRBJ2-7,NA,TRBV21-1,NA
CASSFGRDIYEQFF,TGTGCCAGCAGCTTCGGACGGGATATATATGAGCAGTTCTTC,TRBJ2-1,NA,TRBV7-9,NA
CARRTGGKKEKLFF,TGTGCCCGCAGAACAGGGGGGAAAAAAGAAAAACTGTTTTTT,TRBJ1-4,TRBD1,TRBV6-2/TRBV6-3,NA
CATSEAGMNTEAFF,TGTGCCACCTCGGAGGCGGGCATGAACACTGAAGCTTTCTTT,TRBJ1-1,NA,TRBV25-1,few
CASSERWGGGSETQYF,TGCGCCAGCAGTGAAAGGTGGGGGGGCGGTTCGGAGACCCAGTACTTC,TRBJ2-5,NA,TRBV10-2,NA
CASSEQAGALRGYTF,TGTGCCAGCAGCGAGCAGGCAGGGGCGCTCCGAGGTTACACCTTC,TRBJ1-2,NA,TRBV7-9,NA
CASSLYRTGNEKLFF,TGTGCCAGCAGCTTGTACAGGACAGGGAATGAAAAACTGTTTTTT,TRBJ1-4,TRBD1,TRBV7-8,few
CASSPRNNEQFF,TGTGCCAGCAGTCCGAGGAACAATGAGCAGTTCTTC,TRBJ2-1,NA,TRBV6-1,many
CASSVSGTWDGELFF,TGTGCCAGCAGCGTTTCCGGGACCTGGGACGGGGAGCTGTTTTTT,TRBJ2-2,NA,TRBV9,NA
CASSPGYEVDTQYF,TGCGCCAGCAGCCCGGGGTATGAGGTCGATACGCAGTATTTT,TRBJ2-3,NA,TRBV5-1,many
CASSLWGWTEAFF,TGTGCCAGCAGTTTATGGGGTTGGACTGAAGCTTTCTTT,TRBJ1-1,NA,TRBV27,few
CASIRSSTDTQYF,TGTGCCAGCATACGCTCTAGCACAGATACGCAGTATTTT,TRBJ2-3,NA,TRBV6-6,NA
CASSWGVSKNIQYF,TGTGCCAGCAGTTGGGGGGTGTCCAAAAACATTCAGTACTTC,TRBJ2-4,NA,TRBV12-3/TRBV12-4,NA
CSARPEGFRSYNEQFF,TGCAGTGCTAGGCCGGAGGGGTTTCGCTCCTACAATGAGCAGTTCTTC,TRBJ2-1,NA,TRBV20-1,few
CASSFAGAGYEQYF,TGTGCCAGCAGTTTCGCCGGGGCCGGATACGAGCAGTACTTC,TRBJ2-7,NA,TRBV6-6,few
CASSETGMSGNQPQHF,TGTGCCAGCTCAGAAACCGGGATGTCGGGCAATCAGCCCCAGCATTTT,TRBJ1-5,NA,TRBV18,many
CASSSRGGIPGELFF,TGTGCCAGCAGTTCCCGAGGTGGGATTCCCGGGGAGCTGTTTTTT,TRBJ2-2,NA,TRBV28,NA